These 17 T cell receptor beta chains originate from one sample sequenced in a study of tumor and adjacent non-tumor tissue in lung cancer. The template was RNA from unsorted bulk tissue. A modified ARM-PCR protocol with three rounds of nested PCR amplified TCRbeta. TCRdb independently ran MiXCR on the multiplex PCR reads; one entry per CDR3 protein. The profile shows fewer than 150,000 distinct CDR3 sequences, around two thirds of them singletons. Sequenced material: lung tumor tissue. The receptors here all came from a man between 60 and 70 years old with small cell lung cancer.

The chain couples TRBV5-6 to TRBJ2-7; a possible D gene is TRBD1 (6 bases). Germline V gene data show CDR1 as SGHDT and CDR2 as YYEEEE. This CDR3 is built from 14 residues. For the CDR3, the DNA is TGTGTCAGCAGCTGGGGGCAGAACTCGCTCGAGCAGTACGTC. Protein product: CVSSWGQNSLEQYV.

The CDR3 DNA reads as TGTGCCAGCAGTCCGGGGGACAGGACGCATAATTCACCCCTCCACTTT. Translated: CASSPGDRTHNSPLHF. This rearrangement joins TRBV11-1 to TRBJ1-6; 8 nucleotides line up with TRBD1. CDR3 length: 16 amino acids. V was clipped by 6 bases and J by 5 bases; unmatched bases: 9. Germline-derived CDR1 and CDR2 are SGHAT and FQDESV (reference sequence).

Note on this clonotype: The junction departs from the called germline gene at one end, perhaps through a read error. This chain joins TRBV11-1 and TRBJ2-1; D might be TRBD2 (6 bases). The CDR3 contains 18 residues. Germline V gene data show CDR1 as SGHAT and CDR2 as FQDESV (reference sequence). Written as DNA, the CDR3 is TGTGTCAGCAGCTTAATCTCGGCGGGGATGCTCCTGTACAATGAGCAGTTCTTC. Protein: CVSSLISAGMLLYNEQFF.

The chain has TRBV12-3 or TRBV12-4 and TRBJ2-5; D is unclear. V was pared by 5 bases and J by 14 bases, with 15 bases between. The CDR3 has 11 residues. The DNA of the CDR3 is TGTGCCAGCAGTACCACAGAGATCCATTACTTC. Translation gives CASSTTEIHYF.

This clonotype showed up many times. The rearrangement links TRBV5-8 to TRBJ1-5; D uncertain. In germline, CDR1 is SGHTS, CDR2 YDEGEE. This CDR3 has 13 amino acids. Trimming took 3 bases from V and 2 from J, leaving 6 bases between them. The DNA of the CDR3 is TGTGCCAGCAGCTATGGGGGCAATCAGCCCCAGCATTTT. As protein: CASSYGGNQPQHF.

The chain is built from TRBV7-9 and TRBJ2-7; D tentatively reads TRBD1 or TRBD2 (6 bases each). This CDR3 region has 13 residues. Germline V gives CDR1 SEHNR, CDR2 FQNEAQ (reference sequence). The CDR3 sequence is CASSLQEAGQLSV. The CDR3 region has the DNA TGTGCCAGCAGCCTGCAGGAGGCGGGACAATTATCAGTC.

This clonotype appeared many times. V and J are TRBV5-4 and TRBJ2-3; TRBD2 agrees at 12 bases. Germline CDR1 is SGHNT and CDR2 is YYREEE (reference sequence). V trimming: 4 bases; J trimming: 2 bases; junction bases outside the gene matches: 5. This CDR3 has 16 amino acids. The CDR3 loop reads CASSAGLAGTTDTQYF. The CDR3 region has the DNA TGTGCCAGCAGCGCGGGACTAGCGGGCACCACAGATACGCAGTATTTT.

About this clonotype: It may be a read error: a sequence one base away is much more abundant. J is TRBJ1-6 and V is TRBV29-1; TRBD1 matches 8 bases. The CDR3 is 13 amino acids. CDR1 is SQVTM and CDR2 is ANQGSEA in the germline V gene. CDR3 coding DNA: TGCAGCGTAGCGGACAGGGCGAATTCACACCTCCACTTT. Translation gives CSVADRANSHLHF. The variable domain in full, with the rest retrieved from reference TRBV29-1 and TRBJ1-6, is SAVISQKPSRDICQRGTSLTIQCQVDSQVTMMFWYRQQPGQSLTLIATANQGSEATYESGFVIDKFPISRPNLTFSTLTVSNMSPEDSSIYLCSVADRANSHLHFGNGTRLTVT.

This clonotype was observed once. With a much larger clone just one base away, this may be a read error. The CDR3 DNA sequence: TGCAGCGTTGCATTACAGTCTGGGGGCGATACCCAGTACTTC. Protein product: CSVALQSGGDTQYF. The chain couples TRBV29-1 to TRBJ2-5; a possible D gene is TRBD1 (6 bases). Trimming removed 4 bases from V and 8 bases from J, with 20 bases in between. The CDR3 has 14 residues. CDR1 SQVTM and CDR2 ANQGSEA come from the germline V gene.

This clonotype was picked up a small number of times. The genes are TRBV6-6 and TRBJ2-5; D gene ambiguous. The germline V gene has CDR1 MNHNY and CDR2 SVGAGI (reference sequence). Trimming left V 6 bases short and J 1 base short, with 18 bases between. The CDR3 is 16 amino acids. DNA of the CDR3: TGTGCCAGCAGCCCCCCGCGGTCCTGGGGCCAAGAGACCCAGTACTTC. Translation: CASSPPRSWGQETQYF.

Notes on this clonotype: The junction does not match germline at one end; this may be a read error. The J gene is TRBJ1-2, the V gene TRBV5-1; a weak D match, TRBD1 (5 bases). CDR3 size: 15 residues. Germline loops: CDR1 SGHRS, CDR2 YFSETQ. Written as DNA, the CDR3 is TGCCCCAGCAGCCCCGGGGACGGCCCCCACTATGACTACACCTTC. Translated: CPSSPGDGPHYDYTF.

Details on this clonotype: A much more abundant neighbour one base away suggests this may be a read error. The V gene is TRBV20-1, the J gene TRBJ2-2; D gene ambiguous. The ends were cut back, 0 bases at V and 1 base at J, with 9 bases in the middle. The CDR3 is 15 amino acids. Germline values: CDR1 DFQATT, CDR2 SNEGSKA (reference sequence). CDR3 in amino acids: CSARDKRRNTGELFF. The CDR3 DNA follows: TGCAGTGCTAGAGATAAACGAAGGAACACCGGGGAGCTGTTTTTT.

This clonotype was observed a few times. Since a much larger clone is just one base distant, this may be a read error. The J gene is TRBJ2-3, the V gene TRBV12-3 or TRBV12-4; 7 bases line up with TRBD2. CDR3 length equals 14 residues. As DNA, the CDR3 is TGTACCAGCAGTCGTAGCGGGAGCACAGATACGCAGTATTTT. The encoded protein is CTSSRSGSTDTQYF.

The chain links TRBV11-2 to TRBJ2-2, with 7 bases matching TRBD1. CDR1 is SGHAT, CDR2 FQNNGV, per germline. Losses at the gene ends were 8 bases for V and 0 bases for J; bases not matched to a gene: 6. This CDR3 has 15 amino acids. For the CDR3, the DNA is TGTGCCAGCTTCCTTGACAGGGCGAACACCGGGGAGCTGTTTTTT. It translates to CASFLDRANTGELFF.

This clonotype came up a few times. J is TRBJ2-7 and V is TRBV7-8; D unresolved. The CDR3 is 16 residues long. V was trimmed by 5 bases and J by 1 base, leaving 18 bases between them. Germline V gives CDR1 SGHVS, CDR2 FQNEAQ. The CDR3: CASSVEGLDSSYEQYV. The CDR3 DNA reads TGTGCCAGCAGCGTAGAAGGGCTTGATAGTTCCTACGAGCAGTACGTC.

The V gene is TRBV20-1, the J gene TRBJ2-1; D remains ambiguous. Germline-derived CDR1 and CDR2 are DFQATT and SNEGSKA (reference sequence). The V and J ends lost 4 bases and 3 bases respectively, with 13 bases between them. The CDR3 sequence is 14 residues long. Written as DNA, the CDR3 is TGCAGTGCTAAAGTCTTAGTGGGCTACAATGAGCAGTTCTTC. The encoded protein is CSAKVLVGYNEQFF.

This clonotype was seen many times. The CDR3 DNA is TGTGCCAGCAGCCAAGATAGACTAGCGGTCACCGGGGAGCTGTTTTTT. Translation gives CASSQDRLAVTGELFF. The rearrangement links TRBV4-2 to TRBJ2-2; 9 bases are shared with TRBD2. This CDR3 is 16 amino acids long. Germline lookup yields CDR1 LGHNA and CDR2 YNFKEQ. The trim removed 0 bases at V and 4 bases at J, leaving 3 bases unmatched.